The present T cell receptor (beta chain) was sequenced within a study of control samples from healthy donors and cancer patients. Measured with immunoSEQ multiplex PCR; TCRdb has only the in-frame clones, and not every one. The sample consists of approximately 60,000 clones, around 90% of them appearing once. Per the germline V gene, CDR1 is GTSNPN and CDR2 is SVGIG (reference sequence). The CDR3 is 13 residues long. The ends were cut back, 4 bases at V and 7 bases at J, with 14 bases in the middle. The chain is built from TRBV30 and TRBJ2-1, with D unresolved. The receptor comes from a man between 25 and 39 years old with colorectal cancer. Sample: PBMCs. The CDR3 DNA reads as TGTGCCTGGAACGACCTGTGGGATAATGAGCAGTTCTTC. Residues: CAWNDLWDNEQFF.